These 6 T cell receptor beta chains were sequenced from one sample in a study of cytomegalovirus exposure and HLA in healthy donors. With 60 Vbeta and 13 Jbeta primers, the PCR was carried out. Measured with immunoSEQ multiplex PCR; TCRdb has only the in-frame clones, and not every one. The sample lists under 150,000 clones; about two thirds were seen once. Sequenced material: PBMCs. All receptors derive from a man in his sixties in good health and CMV-seronegative.

This clone has just one count. This chain links TRBV7-3 with TRBJ1-1, with a possible D match to TRBD1 (5 bases). The germline gives CDR1 SGHTA, CDR2 FQGTGA. The CDR3 totals 15 residues. The ends were cut back, 4 bases at V and 5 bases at J, with 17 bases in the middle. DNA for the CDR3: TGTGCCAGCAGCTCTGTTCTTGGGGCTTGGACTGAAGCTTTCTTT. It is translated as CASSSVLGAWTEAFF.

This chain links TRBV7-3 with TRBJ2-1, with a tentative D call TRBD2 (6 bases). The CDR3 contains 16 residues. Germline values: CDR1 SGHTA, CDR2 FQGTGA. The V end was cut by 3 bases, the J end by 7 bases, with 19 bases between. The CDR3 DNA sequence: TGTGCCAGCAGCTTCTTACCCCATAAGGCGGGGAATGAGCAGTTCTTC. Residues: CASSFLPHKAGNEQFF.

The V gene is TRBV19, the J gene TRBJ1-6; 12 bases align to TRBD1. CDR3 size: 16 residues. Trimming took 3 bases from V and 10 from J; bases not matched to a gene: 7. Germline assignment: CDR1 LNHDA and CDR2 SQIVND (reference sequence). CDR3 bases: TGTGCCAGTAGTATGGGCCTCGGGACAGGGGGCTCACCCCTCCACTTT. Translating it yields CASSMGLGTGGSPLHF.

The chain has TRBV29-1 and TRBJ1-2; 7 bases align to TRBD1. CDR1 is SQVTM and CDR2 is ANQGSEA in the germline V gene. The V segment lost 7 bases and the J segment 6 bases; nucleotides outside the gene matches: 2. CDR3 length equals 10 residues. The CDR3 coding sequence is TGCAGCGCCGACAGGGATGGCTACACCTTC. As protein: CSADRDGYTF. The full variable domain, completed using reference TRBV29-1 and TRBJ1-2, is SAVISQKPSRDICQRGTSLTIQCQVDSQVTMMFWYRQQPGQSLTLIATANQGSEATYESGFVIDKFPISRPNLTFSTLTVSNMSPEDSSIYLCSADRDGYTFGSGTRLTVV.

The chain recombines TRBV5-6 with TRBJ1-5; tentatively, D is TRBD1 (6 bases). V lost 3 bases to trimming and J lost 0 bases, with 16 bases between them. This CDR3 contains 17 residues. CDR1 and CDR2 (germline): SGHDT, YYEEEE. The CDR3 bases are TGTGCCAGCAGCTCGACGATCAGGGGTTATAGCAATCAGCCCCAGCATTTT. It yields the protein CASSSTIRGYSNQPQHF.

V and J are TRBV18 and TRBJ2-3; no clear D. The CDR3 covers 16 residues. Trimming removed 1 base at V and 4 bases at J, with 15 bases between. Germline V gene sequence: CDR1 KGHSH, CDR2 LQKENI. The CDR3 reads CASSPLVTEPSDTQYF. CDR3 DNA: TGTGCCAGCTCACCACTGGTAACGGAGCCTTCAGATACGCAGTATTTT.